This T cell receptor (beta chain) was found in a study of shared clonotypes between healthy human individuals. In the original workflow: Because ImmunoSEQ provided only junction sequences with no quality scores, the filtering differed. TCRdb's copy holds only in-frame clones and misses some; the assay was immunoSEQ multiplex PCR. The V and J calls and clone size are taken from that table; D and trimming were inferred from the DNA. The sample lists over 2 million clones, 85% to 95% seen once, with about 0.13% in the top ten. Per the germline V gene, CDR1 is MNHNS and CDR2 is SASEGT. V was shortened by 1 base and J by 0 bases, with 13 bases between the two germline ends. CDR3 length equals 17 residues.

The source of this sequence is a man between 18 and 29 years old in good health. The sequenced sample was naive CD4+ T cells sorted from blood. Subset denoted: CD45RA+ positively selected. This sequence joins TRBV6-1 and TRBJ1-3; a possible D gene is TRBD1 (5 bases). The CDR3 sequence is CASSEGFRGPSGNTIYF. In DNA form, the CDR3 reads TGTGCCAGCAGTGAAGGGTTTAGGGGCCCCTCTGGAAACACCATATATTTT.